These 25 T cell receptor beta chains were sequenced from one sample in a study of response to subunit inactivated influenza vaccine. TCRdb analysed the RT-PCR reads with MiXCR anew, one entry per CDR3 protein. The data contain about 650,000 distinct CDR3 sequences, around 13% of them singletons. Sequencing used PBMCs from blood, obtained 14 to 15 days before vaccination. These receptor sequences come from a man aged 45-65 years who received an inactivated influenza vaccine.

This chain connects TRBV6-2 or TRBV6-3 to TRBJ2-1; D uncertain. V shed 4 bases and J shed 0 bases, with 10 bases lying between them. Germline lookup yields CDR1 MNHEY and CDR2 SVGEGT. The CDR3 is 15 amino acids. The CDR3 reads CASSSRDRSYNEQFF. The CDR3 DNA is TGTGCCAGCAGTTCCAGAGACCGCTCCTACAATGAGCAGTTCTTC.

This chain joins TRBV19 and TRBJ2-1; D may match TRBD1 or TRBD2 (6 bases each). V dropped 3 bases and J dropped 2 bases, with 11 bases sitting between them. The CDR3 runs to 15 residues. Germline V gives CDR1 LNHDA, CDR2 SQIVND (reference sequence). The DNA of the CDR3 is TGTGCCAGTAGTATGGGGAGGACAGCCTACAATGAGCAGTTCTTC. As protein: CASSMGRTAYNEQFF.

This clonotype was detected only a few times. The CDR3 region is CASSLAPGSDNEQFF. In nucleotides, the CDR3 is TGTGCCAGCAGCTTAGCGCCAGGGTCCGACAATGAGCAGTTCTTC. The rearrangement joins TRBV7-6 to TRBJ2-1, with D tentatively TRBD1 (5 bases). Germline CDR1 and CDR2: SGHVS and FNYEAQ. V lost 0 bases, J lost 5 bases, and 11 bases lay in between. The CDR3 extends over 15 amino acids.

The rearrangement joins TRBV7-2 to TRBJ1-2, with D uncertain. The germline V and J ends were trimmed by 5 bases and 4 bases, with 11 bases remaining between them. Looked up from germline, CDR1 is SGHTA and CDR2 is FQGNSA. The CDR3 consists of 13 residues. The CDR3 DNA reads TGTGCCAGCAGCATCACAGAAAGCTATGGCTACACCTTC. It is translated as CASSITESYGYTF.

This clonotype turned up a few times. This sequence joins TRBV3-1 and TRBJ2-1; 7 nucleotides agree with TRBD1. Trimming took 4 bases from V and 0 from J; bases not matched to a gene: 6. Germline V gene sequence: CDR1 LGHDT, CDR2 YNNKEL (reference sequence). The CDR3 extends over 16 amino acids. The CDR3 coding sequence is TGTGCCAGCAGCCCAGAACAGGGGAGCTCCTACAATGAGCAGTTCTTC. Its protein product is CASSPEQGSSYNEQFF.

The CDR3 protein is CSARTSCYNEQFF. CDR3 bases: TGCAGTGCCAGGACTAGCTGTTACAATGAGCAGTTCTTC. The chain has TRBV20-1 and TRBJ2-1, with 8 bases that match TRBD2. V trimming: 6 bases; J trimming: 4 bases; junction bases outside the gene matches: 5. Germline CDR1 reads DFQATT; CDR2 reads SNEGSKA (reference sequence). This CDR3 region has 13 residues.

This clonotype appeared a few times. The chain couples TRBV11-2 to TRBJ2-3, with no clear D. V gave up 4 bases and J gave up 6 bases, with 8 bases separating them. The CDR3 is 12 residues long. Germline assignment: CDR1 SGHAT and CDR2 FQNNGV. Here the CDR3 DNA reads TGTGCCAGCAGCTCCCCTTCGGATACGCAGTATTTT. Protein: CASSSPSDTQYF.

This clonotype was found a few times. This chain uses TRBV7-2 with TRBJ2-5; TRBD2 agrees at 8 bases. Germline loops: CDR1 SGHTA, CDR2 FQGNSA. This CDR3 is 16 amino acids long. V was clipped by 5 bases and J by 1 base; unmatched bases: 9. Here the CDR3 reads CASSIPTRGGQETQYF. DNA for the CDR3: TGTGCCAGCAGCATACCGACTCGGGGGGGCCAAGAGACCCAGTACTTC. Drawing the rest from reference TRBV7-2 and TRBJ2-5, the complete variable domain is GAGVSQSPSNKVTEKGKDVELRCDPISGHTALYWYRQSLGQGLEFLIYFQGNSAPDKSGLPSDRFSAERTGGSVSTLTIQRTQQEDSAVYLCASSIPTRGGQETQYFGPGTRLLVL.

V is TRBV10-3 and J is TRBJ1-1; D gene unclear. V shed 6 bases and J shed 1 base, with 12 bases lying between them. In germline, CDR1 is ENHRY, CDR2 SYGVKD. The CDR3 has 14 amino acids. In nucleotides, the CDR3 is TGTGCCATCAGGAAGCACACGGCGAACACTGAAGCTTTCTTT. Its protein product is CAIRKHTANTEAFF.

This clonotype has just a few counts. CDR3 nucleotide sequence: TGCGCCAGCAGCCAAGAGAGCGGGGGGTCCCACGAGCAGTACTTC. This encodes CASSQESGGSHEQYF. This sequence joins TRBV4-3 and TRBJ2-7; 9 bases agree with TRBD2. This CDR3 contains 15 residues. Germline V gene sequence: CDR1 LGHNA, CDR2 YSLEER. Trimming took 0 bases from V and 5 from J; bases not matched to a gene: 5.

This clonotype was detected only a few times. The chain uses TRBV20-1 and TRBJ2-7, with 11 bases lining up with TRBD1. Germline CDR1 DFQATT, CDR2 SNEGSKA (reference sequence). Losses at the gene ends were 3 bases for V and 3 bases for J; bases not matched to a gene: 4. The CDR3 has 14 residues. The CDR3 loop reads CSASVGQGDYEQYF. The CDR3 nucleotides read TGCAGTGCTAGTGTGGGACAGGGGGACTACGAGCAGTACTTC.

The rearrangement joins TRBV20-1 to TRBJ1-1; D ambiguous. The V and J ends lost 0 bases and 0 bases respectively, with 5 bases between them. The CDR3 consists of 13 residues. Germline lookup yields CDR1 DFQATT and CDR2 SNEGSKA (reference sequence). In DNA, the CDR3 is TGCAGTGCTAGAGAACATCTGAACACTGAAGCTTTCTTT. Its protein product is CSAREHLNTEAFF.

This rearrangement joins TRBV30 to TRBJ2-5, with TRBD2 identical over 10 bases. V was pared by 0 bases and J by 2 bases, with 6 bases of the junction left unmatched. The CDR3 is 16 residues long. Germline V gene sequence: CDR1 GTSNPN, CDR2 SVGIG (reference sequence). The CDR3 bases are TGTGCCTGGAGTGTACAGTCTAGCGGGGGACAAGAGACCCAGTACTTC. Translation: CAWSVQSSGGQETQYF.

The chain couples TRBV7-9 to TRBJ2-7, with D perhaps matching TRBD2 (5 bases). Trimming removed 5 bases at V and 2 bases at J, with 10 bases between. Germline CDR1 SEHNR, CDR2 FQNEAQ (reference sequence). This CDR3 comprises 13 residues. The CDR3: CASSTAAPYEQYF. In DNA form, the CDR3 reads TGTGCCAGCAGCACAGCGGCTCCCTACGAGCAGTACTTC. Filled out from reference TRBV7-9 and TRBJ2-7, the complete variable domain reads DTGVSQNPRHKITKRGQNVTFRCDPISEHNRLYWYRQTLGQGPEFLTYFQNEAQLEKSRLLSDRFSAERPKGSFSTLEIQRTEQGDSAMYLCASSTAAPYEQYFGPGTRLTVT.

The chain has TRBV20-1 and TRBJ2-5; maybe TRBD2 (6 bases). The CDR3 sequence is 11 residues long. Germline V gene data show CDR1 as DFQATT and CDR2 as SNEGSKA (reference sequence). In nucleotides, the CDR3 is TGCACCGAGACTAGGGGAGAGACCCAGTACTTC. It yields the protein CTETRGETQYF.

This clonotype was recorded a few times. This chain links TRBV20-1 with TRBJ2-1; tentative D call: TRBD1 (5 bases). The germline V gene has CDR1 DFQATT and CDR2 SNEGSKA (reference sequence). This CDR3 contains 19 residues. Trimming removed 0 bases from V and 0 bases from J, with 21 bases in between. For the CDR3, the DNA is TGCAGTGCTAGAGATAGGCAGGGAAGACCTCTTAGCTCCTACAATGAGCAGTTCTTC. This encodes CSARDRQGRPLSSYNEQFF.

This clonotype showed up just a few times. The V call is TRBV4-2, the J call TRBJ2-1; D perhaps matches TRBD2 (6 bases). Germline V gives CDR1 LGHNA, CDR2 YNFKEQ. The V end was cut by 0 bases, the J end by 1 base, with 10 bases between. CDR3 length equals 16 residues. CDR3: CASSQDGTPSYNEQFF. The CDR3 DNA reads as TGTGCCAGCAGCCAAGACGGGACTCCTTCCTACAATGAGCAGTTCTTC.

CDR3 coding DNA: TGTGCCAGCAGGACCGGGGACAGGGTGCACGAGCAGTACTTC. Its translation: CASRTGDRVHEQYF. The gene calls are TRBV2 and TRBJ2-7, with TRBD1 matching 9 bases. Germline V CDR1 and CDR2: SNHLY, FYNNEI. The CDR3 loop spans 14 amino acids. Trimming cost V 6 bases and J 5 bases; bases outside gene matches: 8. The whole variable domain, remainder taken from reference TRBV2 and TRBJ2-7, is EPEVTQTPSHQVTQMGQEVILRCVPISNHLYFYWYRQILGQKVEFLVSFYNNEISEKSEIFDDQFSVERPDGSNFTLKIRSTKLEDSAMYFCASRTGDRVHEQYFGPGTRLTVT.

The CDR3 region is CASRSAGGFGTEAFF. The CDR3 region has the DNA TGTGCCAGCAGATCAGCGGGGGGGTTCGGCACTGAAGCTTTCTTT. The chain employs TRBV28 and TRBJ1-1; a weak D match, TRBD1 (5 bases). The germline V gene encodes CDR1 MDHEN and CDR2 SYDVKM. The V end was cut by 6 bases, the J end by 4 bases, with 18 bases between. The length of the CDR3 is 15 residues.

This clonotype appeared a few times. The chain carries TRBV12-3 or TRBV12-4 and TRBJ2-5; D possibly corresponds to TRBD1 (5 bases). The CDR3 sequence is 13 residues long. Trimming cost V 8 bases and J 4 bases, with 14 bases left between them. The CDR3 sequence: CASSFRVRETQYF. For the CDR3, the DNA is TGTGCCAGCTCCTTCAGGGTCAGAGAGACCCAGTACTTC.

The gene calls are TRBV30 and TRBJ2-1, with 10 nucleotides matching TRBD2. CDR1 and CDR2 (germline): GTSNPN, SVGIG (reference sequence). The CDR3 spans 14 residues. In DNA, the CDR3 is TGTGCGTCTAGCGGGAGCTTTGTCGACAATGAGCAGTTCTTC. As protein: CASSGSFVDNEQFF.

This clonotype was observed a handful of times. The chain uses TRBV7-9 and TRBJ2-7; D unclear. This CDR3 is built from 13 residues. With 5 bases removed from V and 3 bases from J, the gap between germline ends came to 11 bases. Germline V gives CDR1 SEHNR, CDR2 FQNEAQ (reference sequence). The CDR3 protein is CASSASTVYEQYF. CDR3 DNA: TGTGCCAGCAGCGCTTCGACCGTCTACGAGCAGTACTTC.

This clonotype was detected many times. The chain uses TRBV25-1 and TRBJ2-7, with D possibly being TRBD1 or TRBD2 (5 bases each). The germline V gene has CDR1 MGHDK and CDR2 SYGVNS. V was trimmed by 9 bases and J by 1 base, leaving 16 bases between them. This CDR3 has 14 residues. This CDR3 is CASTVGDGSYEQYF. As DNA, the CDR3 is TGTGCCAGTACTGTCGGGGACGGTTCCTACGAGCAGTACTTC.

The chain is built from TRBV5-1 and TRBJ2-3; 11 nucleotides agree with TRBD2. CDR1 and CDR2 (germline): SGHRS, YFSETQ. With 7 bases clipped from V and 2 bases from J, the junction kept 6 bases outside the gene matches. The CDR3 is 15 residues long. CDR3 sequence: CASAETSGVTDTQYF. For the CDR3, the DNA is TGCGCCAGCGCCGAGACTAGCGGGGTCACAGATACGCAGTATTTT.

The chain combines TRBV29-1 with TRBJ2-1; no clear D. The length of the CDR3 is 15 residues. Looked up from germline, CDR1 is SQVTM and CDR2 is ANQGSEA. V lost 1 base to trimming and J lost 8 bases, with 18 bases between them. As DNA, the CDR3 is TGCAGCGTTGAAGGGCTGATGAAGGAGTTCGATGAGCAGTTCTTC. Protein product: CSVEGLMKEFDEQFF.